The entry that follows covers one T cell receptor (beta chain) sequence. Its antigen remains unidentified. The data stem from a study of T cells in Graves' hyperthyroidism and ophthalmopathy. Overall study results and limits: Blood also carried most thyroid clonotypes expanded above 0.001.

RNA transcripts yielded amplified TCR beta CDR3 regions. The HTBI set primed first-round TCR CDR3 RT-PCR. Each CDR3 protein gets one entry after TCRdb re-called the multiplex PCR reads with MiXCR. The sample records over 450,000 distinct CDR3 sequences, approximately 15% being singletons. Among the patients, aged 18 to 65, hyperthyroidism was newly diagnosed and had lasted under 2 months. This clonotype was sampled from a woman younger than 30 with Graves' hyperthyroidism. Sequenced: blood.

CDR3 sequence: CASSAGGGLETQYF. The CDR3 nucleotides read TGTGCCAGCAGTGCCGGGGGGGGCTTAGAGACCCAGTACTTC. V is TRBV12-3 or TRBV12-4 and J is TRBJ2-5, with TRBD2 identical over 8 bases. There are 14 residues in the CDR3. The trim removed 5 bases at V and 4 bases at J, leaving 6 bases unmatched.